This paragraph covers one T cell receptor (beta chain) sequence. No antigen is known for it. V lost 1 base and J 6 bases, leaving 13 bases between the germline ends. The CDR3 spans 15 residues. The germline V gene encodes CDR1 MGHRA and CDR2 YSYEKL. This specimen comes from a study of neoadjuvant anti-PD-1 for oral cavity cancer. Study in general: Before surgery, most patients got three to four biweekly 3 mg/kg nivolumab doses. Around day 43, patients without progression received a fourth nivolumab dose before surgery. Whole-study results and caveats: Treg/Th17 ratio rose with pretreatment blood and fell with post-treatment tumor TCRbeta clonality.

The protocol was immunoSEQ multiplex PCR, while the TCRdb copy is restricted to in-frame clones and leaves out a portion. This sample has 12,000 or so clones, with roughly 70% found just once. Time point described: after neoadjuvant nivolumab, at surgical resection. These oral cavity squamous cell carcinomas were HPV-negative and locally advanced. The chain combines TRBV4-1 with TRBJ1-5; D may be TRBD1 (6 bases). The receptor was isolated from a person between 40 and 85 years old with oral cavity squamous cell carcinoma. Specimen: PBMCs, collected after nivolumab (anti-PD-1) treatment. The CDR3 sequence: CASSQALQGFQPQHF. CDR3 coding DNA: TGCGCCAGCAGCCAAGCCTTACAGGGCTTTCAGCCCCAGCATTTT.